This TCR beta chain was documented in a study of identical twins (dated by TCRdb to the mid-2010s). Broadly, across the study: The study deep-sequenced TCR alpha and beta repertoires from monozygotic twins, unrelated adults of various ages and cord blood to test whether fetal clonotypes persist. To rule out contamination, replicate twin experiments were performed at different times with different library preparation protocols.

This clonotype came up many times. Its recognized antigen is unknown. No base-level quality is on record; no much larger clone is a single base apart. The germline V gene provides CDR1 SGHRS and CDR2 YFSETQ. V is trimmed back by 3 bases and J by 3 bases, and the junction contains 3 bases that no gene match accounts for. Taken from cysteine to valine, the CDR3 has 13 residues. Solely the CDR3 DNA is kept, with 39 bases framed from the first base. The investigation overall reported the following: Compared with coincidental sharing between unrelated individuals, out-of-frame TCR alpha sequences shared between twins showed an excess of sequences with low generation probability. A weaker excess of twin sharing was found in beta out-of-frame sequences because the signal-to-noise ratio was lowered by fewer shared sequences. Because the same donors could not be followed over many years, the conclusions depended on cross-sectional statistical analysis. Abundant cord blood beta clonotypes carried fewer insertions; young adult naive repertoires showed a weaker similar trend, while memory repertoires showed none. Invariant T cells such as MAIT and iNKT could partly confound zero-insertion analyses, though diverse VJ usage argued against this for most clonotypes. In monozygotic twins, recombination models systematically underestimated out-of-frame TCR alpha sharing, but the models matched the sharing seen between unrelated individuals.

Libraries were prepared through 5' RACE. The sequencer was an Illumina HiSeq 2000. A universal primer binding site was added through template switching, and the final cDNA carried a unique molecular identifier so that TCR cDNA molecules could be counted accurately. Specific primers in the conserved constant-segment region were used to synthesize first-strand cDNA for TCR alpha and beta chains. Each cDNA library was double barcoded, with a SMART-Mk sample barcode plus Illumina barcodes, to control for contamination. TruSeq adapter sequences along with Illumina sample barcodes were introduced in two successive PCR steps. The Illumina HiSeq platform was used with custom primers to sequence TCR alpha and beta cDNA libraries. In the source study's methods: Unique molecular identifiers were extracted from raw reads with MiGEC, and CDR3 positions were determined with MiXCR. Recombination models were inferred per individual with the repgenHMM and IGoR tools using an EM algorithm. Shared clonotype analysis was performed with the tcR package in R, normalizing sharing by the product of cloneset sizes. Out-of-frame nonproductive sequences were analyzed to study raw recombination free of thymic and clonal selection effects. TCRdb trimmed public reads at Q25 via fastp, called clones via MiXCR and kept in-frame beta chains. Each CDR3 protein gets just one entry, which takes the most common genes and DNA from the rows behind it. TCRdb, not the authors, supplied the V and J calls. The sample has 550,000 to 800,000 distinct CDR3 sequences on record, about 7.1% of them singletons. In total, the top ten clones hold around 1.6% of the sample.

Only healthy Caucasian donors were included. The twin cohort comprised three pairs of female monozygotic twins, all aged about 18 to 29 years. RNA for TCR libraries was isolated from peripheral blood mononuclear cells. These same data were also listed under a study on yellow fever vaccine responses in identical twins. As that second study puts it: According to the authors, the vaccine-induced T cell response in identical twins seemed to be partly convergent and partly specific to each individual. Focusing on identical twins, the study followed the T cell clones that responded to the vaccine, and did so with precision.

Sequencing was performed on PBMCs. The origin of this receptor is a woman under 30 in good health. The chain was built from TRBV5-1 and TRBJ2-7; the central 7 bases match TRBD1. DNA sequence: TGCGCCAGCAGCTACCGGGACAGCTACGAGCAGTACGTC. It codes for CASSYRDSYEQYV.